This T cell receptor (beta chain) was retrieved from a study of human thymus T cells. Study conclusions and caveats: Both thymic and peripheral blood repertoires showed apparently biased V and J usage.

It was healthy Finnish infants having corrective surgery for congenital heart defects who were the donors. A roughly 0.45-1 mL peripheral blood aliquot was taken intraoperatively from four of eight donors. No fixed cell number was used; all available blood leukocytes supplied DNA. To note about this clone: Antigen: not known.

Measured with immunoSEQ multiplex PCR; TCRdb has only the in-frame clones, and not every one. The sample consists of tens of thousands of clones, 90% to 95% of them appearing once. Source material: blood. The sequence came from a boy under two years old with a congenital heart defect but otherwise immunologically healthy.

In DNA form, the CDR3 reads TGTGCCAGCAGATGGACTTATGCCTACGAGCAGTACTTC. This encodes CASRWTYAYEQYF. The V and J genes are TRBV6-6 and TRBJ2-7; maybe TRBD2 (5 bases). The V gene's germline CDR1 is MNHNY and CDR2 SVGAGI (reference sequence). V gave up 6 bases and J gave up 2 bases, with 11 bases separating them. There are 13 residues in the CDR3.